This TCR beta chain was captured in a study of CD8+ T cells in alopecia areata. Turning to the study itself: Treated patients were given 5 to 10 mg oral tofacitinib twice daily.

CDR3 length: 17 residues. Trimming removed 2 bases from V and 4 bases from J; junction bases left unmatched: 8. Germline lookup yields CDR1 SGHDT and CDR2 YYEEEE. Treatment denoted: oral pan-JAK inhibitor, 5-10 mg twice daily. In alopecia areata patients, both lesional scalp punch biopsies and peripheral blood were collected. Turning to this clone: Its antigen is still unknown.

Whole-study findings and limits: Many expanded lesional clones remained in scalp and blood on tofacitinib.

As the sequencing template, cDNA was produced by extracting RNA and reverse transcribing it. Some clones are missing from TCRdb's copy, which holds only in-frame ones; the method was immunoSEQ multiplex PCR. The table has about 250,000 clones, around 64% seen once; the top ten hold 0.8% to 1%. The chain couples TRBV5-6 to TRBJ2-3; 12 positions agree with TRBD2. The source of this sequence is a human donor with alopecia areata. The sample in question was CD4+ T cells sorted from blood, obtained at week 52, from a patient treated with tofacitinib. This CDR3 reads CASSFGTSGGFADTQYF. CDR3 sequence (DNA): TGTGCCAGCAGCTTTGGTACTAGCGGGGGGTTCGCAGATACGCAGTATTTT.